This T cell receptor (beta chain) is drawn from a study of blood T cell repertoires in COVID-19. Turning to the study itself: The origin of the acute and convalescent COVID-19 samples was the United States, Italy and Spain. Sample material is recorded as cDNA or gDNA derived from T cells, B-cell-depleted T cells, or PBMCs.

As processed by the authors: Using reference gene primer amplification, nucleated cell counts were estimated. Libraries were prepared by immunoSEQ multiplex PCR; TCRdb keeps only in-frame clonotypes and omits some of them. V and J calls and clone size come straight from that table; D and trimming were deduced from the DNA. This table holds some 89,000 clones, roughly nine tenths found once. From germline, CDR1 is MGHRA and CDR2 YSYEKL. Trimming stripped 4 bases from V and 8 bases from J, with 15 bases between. The CDR3 length is 14 residues. This clonotype was obtained from a man in his fifties or sixties with acute or convalescent COVID-19. This chain links TRBV4-1 with TRBJ1-3, with a weak D call TRBD1 (5 bases). The sample comprised peripheral blood. The CDR3 sequence is CASSLYTGRDTIYF. The CDR3 DNA reads as TGCGCCAGCAGCCTCTATACAGGTCGTGACACCATATATTTT.